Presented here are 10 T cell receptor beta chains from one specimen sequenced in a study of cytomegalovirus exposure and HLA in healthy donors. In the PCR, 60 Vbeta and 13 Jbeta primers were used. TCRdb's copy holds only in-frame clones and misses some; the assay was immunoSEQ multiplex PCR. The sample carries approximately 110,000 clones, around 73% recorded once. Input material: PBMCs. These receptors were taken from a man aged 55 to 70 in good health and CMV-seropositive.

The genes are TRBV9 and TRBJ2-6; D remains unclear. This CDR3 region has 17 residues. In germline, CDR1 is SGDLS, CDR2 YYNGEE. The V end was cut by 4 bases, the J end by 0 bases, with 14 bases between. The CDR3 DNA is TGTGCCAGCAGCCCCCGGTTCGTTTTCTCTGGGGCCAACGTCCTGACTTTC. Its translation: CASSPRFVFSGANVLTF.

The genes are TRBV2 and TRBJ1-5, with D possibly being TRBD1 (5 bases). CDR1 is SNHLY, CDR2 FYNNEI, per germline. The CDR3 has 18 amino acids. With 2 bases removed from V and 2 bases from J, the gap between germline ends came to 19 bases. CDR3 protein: CASSEPRRDWQRNQPQHF. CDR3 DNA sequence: TGTGCCAGCAGTGAACCGAGAAGGGACTGGCAGCGCAATCAGCCCCAGCATTTT.

CDR3 protein: CASKTQGKSYGETQYF. Here the CDR3 DNA reads TGTGCCAGCAAGACACAGGGGAAATCGTATGGAGAGACCCAGTACTTC. This chain links TRBV2 with TRBJ2-5; TRBD1 aligns across 7 bases. Germline values: CDR1 SNHLY, CDR2 FYNNEI. V dropped 7 bases and J dropped 4; count of bases not matched to a gene: 15. The CDR3 sequence is 16 residues long.

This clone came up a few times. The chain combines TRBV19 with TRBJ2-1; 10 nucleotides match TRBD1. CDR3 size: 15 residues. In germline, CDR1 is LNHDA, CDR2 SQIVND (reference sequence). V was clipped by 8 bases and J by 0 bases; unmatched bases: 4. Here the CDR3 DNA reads TGTGCCAGTCAGGACAGGGGGATCTCCTACAATGAGCAGTTCTTC. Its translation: CASQDRGISYNEQFF.

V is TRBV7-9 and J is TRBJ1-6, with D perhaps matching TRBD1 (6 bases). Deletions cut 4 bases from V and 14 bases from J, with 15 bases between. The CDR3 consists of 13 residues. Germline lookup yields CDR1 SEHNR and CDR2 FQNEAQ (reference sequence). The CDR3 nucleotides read TGTGCCAGCAGCTCAAGACAGGTTCGAACCCTCCACTTT. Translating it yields CASSSRQVRTLHF. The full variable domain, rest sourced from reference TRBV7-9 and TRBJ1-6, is DTGVSQNPRHKITKRGQNVTFRCDPISEHNRLYWYRQTLGQGPEFLTYFQNEAQLEKSRLLSDRFSAERPKGSFSTLEIQRTEQGDSAMYLCASSSRQVRTLHFGNGTRLTVT.

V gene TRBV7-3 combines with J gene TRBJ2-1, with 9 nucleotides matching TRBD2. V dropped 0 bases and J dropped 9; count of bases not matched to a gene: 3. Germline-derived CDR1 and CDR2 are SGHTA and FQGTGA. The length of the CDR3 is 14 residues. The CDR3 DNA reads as TGTGCCAGCAGCTTAACTTCGGGACTAGCTGAGCAGTTCTTC. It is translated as CASSLTSGLAEQFF.

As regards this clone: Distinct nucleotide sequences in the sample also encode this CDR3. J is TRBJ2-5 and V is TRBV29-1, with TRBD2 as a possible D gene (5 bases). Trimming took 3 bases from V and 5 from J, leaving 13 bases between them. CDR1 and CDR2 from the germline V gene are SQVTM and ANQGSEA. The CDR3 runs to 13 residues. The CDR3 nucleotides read TGCAGCGTTGATCCTTCCAGCGGTGAGACCCAGTACTTC. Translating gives CSVDPSSGETQYF. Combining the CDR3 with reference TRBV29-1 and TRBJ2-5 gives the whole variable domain SAVISQKPSRDICQRGTSLTIQCQVDSQVTMMFWYRQQPGQSLTLIATANQGSEATYESGFVIDKFPISRPNLTFSTLTVSNMSPEDSSIYLCSVDPSSGETQYFGPGTRLLVL.

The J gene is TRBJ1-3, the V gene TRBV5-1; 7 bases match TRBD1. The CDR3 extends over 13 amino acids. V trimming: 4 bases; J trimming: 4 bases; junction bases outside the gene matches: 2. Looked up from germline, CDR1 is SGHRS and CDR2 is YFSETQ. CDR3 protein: CASSETGGNTIYF. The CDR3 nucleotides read TGCGCCAGCAGCGAGACAGGGGGAAACACCATATATTTT.

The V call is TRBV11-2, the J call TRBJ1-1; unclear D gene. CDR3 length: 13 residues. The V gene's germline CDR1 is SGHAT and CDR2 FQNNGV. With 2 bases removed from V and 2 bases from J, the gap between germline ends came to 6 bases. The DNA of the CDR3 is TGTGCCAGCAGCTTACACAAAAACACTGAAGCTTTCTTT. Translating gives CASSLHKNTEAFF.

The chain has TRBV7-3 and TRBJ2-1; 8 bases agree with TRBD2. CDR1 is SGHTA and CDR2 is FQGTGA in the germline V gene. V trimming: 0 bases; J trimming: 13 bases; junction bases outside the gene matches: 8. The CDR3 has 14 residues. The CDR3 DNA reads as TGTGCCAGCAGCTTAACCGGAGGCAGCGGGGGACAGTTCTTC. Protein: CASSLTGGSGGQFF.